The clone carrying this T cell receptor (beta chain) came up many times. Its antigen is not identified. These data are taken from a study of Graves' ophthalmopathy and Graves' hyperthyroidism. Notes on the study in general: A roughly 81% specificity and just under 90% sensitivity were achieved by a 13-signature model that separated ophthalmopathy from stable hyperthyroidism.

The CDR3 runs to 15 residues. The V gene's germline CDR1 is DFQATT and CDR2 SNEGSKA (reference sequence). Trimming cost V 3 bases and J 1 base, with 12 bases left between them. CDR3 regions of TCR beta were amplified from RNA transcripts. HTBI primers primed a first-round RT-PCR, and a second-round multiplex PCR followed. TCRdb independently ran MiXCR on the multiplex PCR reads; one entry per CDR3 protein. The table lists about 550,000 distinct CDR3 sequences, just under 40% of them singletons. Clinical symptoms, serum thyroxine, TRAb, thyroid ultrasound and orbital computed tomography were relied on for diagnosis.

The receptor was isolated from an adult man with Graves' hyperthyroidism. The chain couples TRBV20-1 to TRBJ2-2, with D perhaps TRBD2 (6 bases). Sequenced: peripheral blood or thyroid tissue (not recorded which). CDR3 in amino acids: CSARVAELNTGELFF. CDR3 coding DNA: TGCAGTGCTAGGGTAGCGGAGCTGAACACCGGGGAGCTGTTTTTT.